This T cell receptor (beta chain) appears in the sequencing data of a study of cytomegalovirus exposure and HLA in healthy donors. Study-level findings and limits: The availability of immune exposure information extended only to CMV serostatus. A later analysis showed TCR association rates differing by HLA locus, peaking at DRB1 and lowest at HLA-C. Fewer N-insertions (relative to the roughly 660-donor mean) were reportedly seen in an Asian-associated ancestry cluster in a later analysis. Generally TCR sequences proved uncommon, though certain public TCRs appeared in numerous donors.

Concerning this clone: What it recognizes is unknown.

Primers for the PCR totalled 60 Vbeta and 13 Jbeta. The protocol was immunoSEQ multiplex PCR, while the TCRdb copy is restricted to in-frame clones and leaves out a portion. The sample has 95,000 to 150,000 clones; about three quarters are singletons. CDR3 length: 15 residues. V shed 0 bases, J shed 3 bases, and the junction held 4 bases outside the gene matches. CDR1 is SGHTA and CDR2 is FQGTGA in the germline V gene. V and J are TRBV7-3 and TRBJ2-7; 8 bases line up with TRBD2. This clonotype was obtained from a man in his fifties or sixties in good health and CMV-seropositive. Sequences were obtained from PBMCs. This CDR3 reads CASSLTRGAGYEQYF. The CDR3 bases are TGTGCCAGCAGCTTAACGCGGGGGGCCGGCTACGAGCAGTACTTC.